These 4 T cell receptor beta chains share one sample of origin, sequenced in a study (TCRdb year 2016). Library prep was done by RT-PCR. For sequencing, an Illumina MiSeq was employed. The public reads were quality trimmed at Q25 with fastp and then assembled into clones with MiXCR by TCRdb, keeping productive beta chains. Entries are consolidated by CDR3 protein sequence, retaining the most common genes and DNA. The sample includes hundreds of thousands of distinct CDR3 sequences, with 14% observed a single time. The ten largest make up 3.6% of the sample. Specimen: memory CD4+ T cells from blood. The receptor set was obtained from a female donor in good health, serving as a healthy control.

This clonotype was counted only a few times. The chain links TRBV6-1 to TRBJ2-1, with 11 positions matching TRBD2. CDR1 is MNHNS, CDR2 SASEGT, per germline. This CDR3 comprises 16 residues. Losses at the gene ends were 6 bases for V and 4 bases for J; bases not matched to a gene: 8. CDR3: CASRIPLAGGYNEQFF. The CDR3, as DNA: TGTGCCAGCAGAATACCTCTAGCGGGAGGTTACAATGAGCAGTTCTTC.

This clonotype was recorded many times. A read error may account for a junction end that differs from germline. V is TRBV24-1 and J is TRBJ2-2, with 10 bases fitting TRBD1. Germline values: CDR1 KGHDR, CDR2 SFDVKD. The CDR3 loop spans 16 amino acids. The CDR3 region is CATSALDRGDTGELFF. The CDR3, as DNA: TGTGCCACCAGTGCTTTGGACAGGGGGGACACCGGGGAGCTGTTTTTT.

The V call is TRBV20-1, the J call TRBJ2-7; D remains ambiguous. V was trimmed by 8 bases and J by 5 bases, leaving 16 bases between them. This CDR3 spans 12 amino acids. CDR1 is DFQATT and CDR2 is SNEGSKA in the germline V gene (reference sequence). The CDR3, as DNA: TGCAGTTCACCAGGATATAACCACGAGCAGTACTTC. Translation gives CSSPGYNHEQYF.

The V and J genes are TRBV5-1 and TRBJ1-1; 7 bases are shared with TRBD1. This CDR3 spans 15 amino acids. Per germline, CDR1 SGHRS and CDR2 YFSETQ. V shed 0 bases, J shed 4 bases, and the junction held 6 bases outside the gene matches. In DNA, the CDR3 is TGCGCCAGCAGCTTGGCCGGACAGGAAGGCACTGAAGCTTTCTTT. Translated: CASSLAGQEGTEAFF. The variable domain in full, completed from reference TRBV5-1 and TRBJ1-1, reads KAGVTQTPRYLIKTRGQQVTLSCSPISGHRSVSWYQQTPGQGLQFLFEYFSETQRNKGNFPGRFSGRQFSNSRSEMNVSTLELGDSALYLCASSLAGQEGTEAFFGQGTRLTVV.